The rows below give T cell receptor beta chains drawn from one sample of a study of chemoradiotherapy in HPV16-positive cancers. Sequencing was performed with immunoSEQ multiplex PCR; in TCRdb, only in-frame clones are kept and a portion is missing. The sample has about 12,000 clones; around 80% are singletons. The specimen was obtained from a patient who underwent chemoradiotherapy. These receptors came from a human donor with HPV-associated anogenital cancer. Both conserved end residues are part of each CDR3. The order of the fields is CDR3 length, clone size, V gene, J gene, D gene, CDR3 DNA, CDR3 protein. The D gene is left open where the match is weak. Rows may omit the clone size; those that give it use once, few, many or a size class.

cdr3_length: 13
clone_size: .
v_call: TRBV7-3
j_call: TRBJ2-2
d_call: .
cdr3_nt: TGTGCCAGCAGCTCAGGGACTGGCGGGGAGCTGTTTTTT
cdr3_aa: CASSSGTGGELFF

cdr3_length: 17
clone_size: .
v_call: TRBV27
j_call: TRBJ2-6
d_call: TRBD2
cdr3_nt: TGTGCCAGCAGGGGAGGGGCGCTAAGTGCTGGGGCCAACGTCCTGACTTTC
cdr3_aa: CASRGGALSAGANVLTF

cdr3_length: 16
clone_size: .
v_call: TRBV2
j_call: TRBJ2-3
d_call: .
cdr3_nt: TGTGCCAGCAGTGAAAATATAGGGGGGAGCACAGATACGCAGTATTTT
cdr3_aa: CASSENIGGSTDTQYF

cdr3_length: 16
clone_size: .
v_call: TRBV10-3
j_call: TRBJ2-3
d_call: TRBD2
cdr3_nt: TGTGCCATCAGTCCGGGAAGCGGGGGGATAAGAGATACGCAGTATTTT
cdr3_aa: CAISPGSGGIRDTQYF

cdr3_length: 14
clone_size: .
v_call: TRBV29-1
j_call: TRBJ2-7
d_call: .
cdr3_nt: TGCAGCGTTGTGCTTACAGAACCTCCCTACGAGCAGTACTTC
cdr3_aa: CSVVLTEPPYEQYF

cdr3_length: 14
clone_size: once
v_call: TRBV7-9
j_call: TRBJ1-1
d_call: .
cdr3_nt: TGTGCCAGCAGCTGGAAGAGGAGGAACACTGAAGCTTTCTTT
cdr3_aa: CASSWKRRNTEAFF

cdr3_length: 13
clone_size: .
v_call: TRBV5-5
j_call: TRBJ1-2
d_call: .
cdr3_nt: TGTGCCAGCAGCTTGGGAATCGGGCCAGGTCCCCTCTTC
cdr3_aa: CASSLGIGPGPLF

cdr3_length: 14
clone_size: .
v_call: TRBV27
j_call: TRBJ1-1
d_call: .
cdr3_nt: TGTGCCAGCAGGATTACAGGGATAGGCACTGAAGCTTTCTTT
cdr3_aa: CASRITGIGTEAFF

cdr3_length: 14
clone_size: .
v_call: TRBV9
j_call: TRBJ2-4
d_call: TRBD1
cdr3_nt: TGTGCCAGCAGCGTAGGGACAGGAATAAACATTCAGTACTTC
cdr3_aa: CASSVGTGINIQYF

cdr3_length: 15
clone_size: .
v_call: TRBV9
j_call: TRBJ2-2
d_call: TRBD1
cdr3_nt: TGTGCCAGCAGCGGGGGGACAGCAGTCACCGGGGAGCTGTTTTTT
cdr3_aa: CASSGGTAVTGELFF

cdr3_length: 14
clone_size: .
v_call: TRBV5-1
j_call: TRBJ2-7
d_call: TRBD1
cdr3_nt: TGCGCCAGCAGCCCACAGGGGCCCCACTACGAGCAGTACTTC
cdr3_aa: CASSPQGPHYEQYF

cdr3_length: 14
clone_size: .
v_call: TRBV6-5
j_call: TRBJ2-1
d_call: .
cdr3_nt: TGTGCCAGCACGGGGAGACAGGATTCGCATGAGCAGTTCTTC
cdr3_aa: CASTGRQDSHEQFF

cdr3_length: 19
clone_size: few
v_call: TRBV4-2
j_call: TRBJ2-6
d_call: .
cdr3_nt: TGTGCCAGCAGCCAAGCTACCGGGACGCGACGCTCTGGGGCCAACGTCCTGACTTTC
cdr3_aa: CASSQATGTRRSGANVLTF

cdr3_length: 15
clone_size: .
v_call: TRBV27
j_call: TRBJ2-7
d_call: TRBD1
cdr3_nt: TGTGCCAGCAGTGCCCGGACAGGGGGCAGAGACGAGCAGTACTTC
cdr3_aa: CASSARTGGRDEQYF

cdr3_length: 18
clone_size: few
v_call: TRBV4-3
j_call: TRBJ1-2
d_call: .
cdr3_nt: TGCGCCAGCAGCCAAGACTTGTATAAACTAGGGGTTGGCTATGGCTACACCTTC
cdr3_aa: CASSQDLYKLGVGYGYTF

cdr3_length: 13
clone_size: .
v_call: TRBV29-1
j_call: TRBJ1-1
d_call: .
cdr3_nt: TGCAGCGTTGATGGGGGGCTAGGGGGTGAAGCTTTCTTT
cdr3_aa: CSVDGGLGGEAFF

cdr3_length: 15
clone_size: .
v_call: TRBV14
j_call: TRBJ2-1
d_call: TRBD2
cdr3_nt: TGTGCCAGCAGCCTGATGCGGGGGGCCGGGGATGAGCAGTTCTTC
cdr3_aa: CASSLMRGAGDEQFF

cdr3_length: 14
clone_size: .
v_call: TRBV18
j_call: TRBJ2-7
d_call: TRBD2
cdr3_nt: TGTGCCAGCTCACCAGGACTAGTATCCTACGAGCAGTACTTC
cdr3_aa: CASSPGLVSYEQYF

cdr3_length: 14
clone_size: few
v_call: TRBV11-2
j_call: TRBJ2-7
d_call: .
cdr3_nt: TGTGCCAGCAGCCTTCCTGACAGTCCCCTGGGGCAGTACTTC
cdr3_aa: CASSLPDSPLGQYF

cdr3_length: 13
clone_size: few
v_call: TRBV5-1
j_call: TRBJ2-7
d_call: TRBD2
cdr3_nt: TGCGCCAGCAGCTCGGAAGCGGGAGGCGAGCAGTACTTC
cdr3_aa: CASSSEAGGEQYF

cdr3_length: 17
clone_size: .
v_call: TRBV15
j_call: TRBJ2-1
d_call: .
cdr3_nt: TGTGCCACCAGCAGAGGGCACGGTTTTTACTCCTACAATGAGCAGTTCTTC
cdr3_aa: CATSRGHGFYSYNEQFF

cdr3_length: 13
clone_size: few
v_call: TRBV27
j_call: TRBJ2-7
d_call: TRBD2
cdr3_nt: TGTGCCAGCAGTTTTCCTAGCGGGCACGAGCAGTACTTC
cdr3_aa: CASSFPSGHEQYF

cdr3_length: 13
clone_size: .
v_call: TRBV28
j_call: TRBJ1-2
d_call: .
cdr3_nt: TGTGCCAGCAGTGACGCAGGGTATCGTGGCTACACCTTC
cdr3_aa: CASSDAGYRGYTF

cdr3_length: 16
clone_size: .
v_call: TRBV11-1
j_call: TRBJ1-6
d_call: .
cdr3_nt: TGTGCCAGCAGCTTACGTGCGGATAGACTCAATTCACCCCTCCACTTT
cdr3_aa: CASSLRADRLNSPLHF

cdr3_length: 12
clone_size: .
v_call: TRBV6-6
j_call: TRBJ1-5
d_call: .
cdr3_nt: TGTGCCAGCAGCCTGGACGCGCAGCCCCAGCATTTT
cdr3_aa: CASSLDAQPQHF

cdr3_length: 12
clone_size: once
v_call: TRBV27
j_call: TRBJ1-1
d_call: .
cdr3_nt: TGTGCCAGCAGACCGGTTAACACTGAAGCTTTCTTT
cdr3_aa: CASRPVNTEAFF

cdr3_length: 14
clone_size: .
v_call: TRBV19
j_call: TRBJ1-1
d_call: .
cdr3_nt: TGTGCCAGTAGTATAGGGACACTCTACACTGAAGCTTTCTTT
cdr3_aa: CASSIGTLYTEAFF

cdr3_length: 15
clone_size: .
v_call: TRBV7-3
j_call: TRBJ2-6
d_call: .
cdr3_nt: TGTGCCAGCAGCTTAAGCGGGACTGGGGCCAACGTCCTGACTTTC
cdr3_aa: CASSLSGTGANVLTF

cdr3_length: 15
clone_size: .
v_call: TRBV5-1
j_call: TRBJ1-2
d_call: .
cdr3_nt: TGCGCCAGCAGAAAAGACAGTTCGCAGACCTATGGCTACACCTTC
cdr3_aa: CASRKDSSQTYGYTF

cdr3_length: 13
clone_size: .
v_call: TRBV5-4
j_call: TRBJ1-2
d_call: .
cdr3_nt: TGTGCCAGCAGCGCGGACGGCGACTATGGCTACACCTTC
cdr3_aa: CASSADGDYGYTF

cdr3_length: 14
clone_size: few
v_call: TRBV7-2
j_call: TRBJ1-2
d_call: .
cdr3_nt: TGTGCCAGCAGCTTAGAGGGACGGCTATATGGCTACACCTTC
cdr3_aa: CASSLEGRLYGYTF

cdr3_length: 14
clone_size: .
v_call: TRBV7-9
j_call: TRBJ2-7
d_call: TRBD2
cdr3_nt: TGTGCCAGCAGCCCTCGACTAGCTCCCTACGAGCAGTACTTC
cdr3_aa: CASSPRLAPYEQYF

cdr3_length: 14
clone_size: .
v_call: TRBV18
j_call: TRBJ2-7
d_call: TRBD1
cdr3_nt: TGTGCCAGCTCTCCGGGACAGGACACCTACGAGCAGTACTTC
cdr3_aa: CASSPGQDTYEQYF

cdr3_length: 17
clone_size: .
v_call: TRBV29-1
j_call: TRBJ2-1
d_call: TRBD2
cdr3_nt: TGCAGCGTTGCGTCTGGGACTAGCGGGGGCCGGGGCAATGAGCAGTTCTTC
cdr3_aa: CSVASGTSGGRGNEQFF

cdr3_length: 17
clone_size: .
v_call: TRBV7-6
j_call: TRBJ1-6
d_call: TRBD1
cdr3_nt: TGTGCCAGCAGCTTAGCCGGGACAGGGTACCGTAATTCACCCCTCCACTTT
cdr3_aa: CASSLAGTGYRNSPLHF

cdr3_length: 14
clone_size: .
v_call: TRBV19
j_call: TRBJ1-2
d_call: .
cdr3_nt: TGTGCCAGTAGTGAGTGGGGCGCGAACTATGGCTACACCTTC
cdr3_aa: CASSEWGANYGYTF

cdr3_length: 16
clone_size: .
v_call: TRBV7-9
j_call: TRBJ2-7
d_call: TRBD1
cdr3_nt: TGTGCCAGCAGCTTAATTGGGACAGGGGGCTCCTACGAGCAGTACTTC
cdr3_aa: CASSLIGTGGSYEQYF

cdr3_length: 18
clone_size: once
v_call: TRBV7-2
j_call: TRBJ1-5
d_call: .
cdr3_nt: TGTGCCAGCAGCTTAGGGTATCAAGGGGGGGCCGGCAATCAGCCCCAGCATTTT
cdr3_aa: CASSLGYQGGAGNQPQHF

cdr3_length: 16
clone_size: once
v_call: TRBV5-5
j_call: TRBJ2-7
d_call: .
cdr3_nt: TGTGCCAGCAGCCTCACCGGGACATTAACCGCATACGAGCAGTACTTC
cdr3_aa: CASSLTGTLTAYEQYF

cdr3_length: 11
clone_size: few
v_call: TRBV30
j_call: TRBJ1-1
d_call: .
cdr3_nt: TGTGCCGTCGAAAGGAACACTGAAGCTTTCTTT
cdr3_aa: CAVERNTEAFF